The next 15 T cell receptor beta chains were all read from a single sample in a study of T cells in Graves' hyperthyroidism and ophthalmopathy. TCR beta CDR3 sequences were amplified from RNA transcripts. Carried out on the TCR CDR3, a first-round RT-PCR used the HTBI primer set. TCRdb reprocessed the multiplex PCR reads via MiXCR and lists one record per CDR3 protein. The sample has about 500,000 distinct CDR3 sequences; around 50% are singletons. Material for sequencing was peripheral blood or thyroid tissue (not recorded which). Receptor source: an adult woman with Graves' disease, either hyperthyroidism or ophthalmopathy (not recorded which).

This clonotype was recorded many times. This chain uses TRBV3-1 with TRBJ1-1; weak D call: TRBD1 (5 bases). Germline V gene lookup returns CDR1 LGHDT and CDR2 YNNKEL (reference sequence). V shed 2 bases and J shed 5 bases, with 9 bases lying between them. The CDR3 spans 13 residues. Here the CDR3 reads CASSQQGWTEAFF. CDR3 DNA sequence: TGTGCCAGCAGCCAACAGGGCTGGACTGAAGCTTTCTTT.

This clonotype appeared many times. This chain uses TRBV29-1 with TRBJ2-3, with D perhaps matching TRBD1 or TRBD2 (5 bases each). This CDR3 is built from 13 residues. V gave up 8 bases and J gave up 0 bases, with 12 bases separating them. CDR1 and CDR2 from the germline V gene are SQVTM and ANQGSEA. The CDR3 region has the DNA TGCAGCAACCGGGACCCAAGCACAGATACGCAGTATTTT. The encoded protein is CSNRDPSTDTQYF.

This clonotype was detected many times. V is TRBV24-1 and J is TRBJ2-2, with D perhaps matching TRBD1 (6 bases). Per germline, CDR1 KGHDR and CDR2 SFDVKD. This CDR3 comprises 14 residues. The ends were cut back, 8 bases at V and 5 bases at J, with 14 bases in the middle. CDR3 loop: CATNSQGETGELFF. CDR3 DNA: TGTGCCACCAATTCACAGGGAGAGACCGGGGAGCTGTTTTTT.

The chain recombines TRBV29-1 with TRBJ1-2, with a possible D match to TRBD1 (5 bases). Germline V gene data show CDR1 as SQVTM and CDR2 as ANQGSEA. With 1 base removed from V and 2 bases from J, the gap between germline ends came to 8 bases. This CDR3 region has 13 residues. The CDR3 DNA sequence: TGCAGCGTTGAAGGGGGCGAAAACTATGGCTACACCTTC. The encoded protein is CSVEGGENYGYTF. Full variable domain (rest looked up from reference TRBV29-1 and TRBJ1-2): SAVISQKPSRDICQRGTSLTIQCQVDSQVTMMFWYRQQPGQSLTLIATANQGSEATYESGFVIDKFPISRPNLTFSTLTVSNMSPEDSSIYLCSVEGGENYGYTFGSGTRLTVV.

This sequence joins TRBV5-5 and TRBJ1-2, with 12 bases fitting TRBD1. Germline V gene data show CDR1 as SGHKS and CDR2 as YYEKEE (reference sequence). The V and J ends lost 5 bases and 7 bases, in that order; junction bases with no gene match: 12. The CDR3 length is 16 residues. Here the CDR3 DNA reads TGTGCCAGCAGTTTTCAAACCGGGACAGGGGGCTCTGGCTACACCTTC. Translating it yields CASSFQTGTGGSGYTF.

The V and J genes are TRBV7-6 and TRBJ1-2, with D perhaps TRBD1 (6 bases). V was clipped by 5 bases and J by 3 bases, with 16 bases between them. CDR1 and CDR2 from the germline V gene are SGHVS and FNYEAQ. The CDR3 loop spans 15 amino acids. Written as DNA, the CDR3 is TGTGCCAGCAGCCCAGGGACACGGCGGGACTATGGCTACACCTTC. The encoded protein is CASSPGTRRDYGYTF.

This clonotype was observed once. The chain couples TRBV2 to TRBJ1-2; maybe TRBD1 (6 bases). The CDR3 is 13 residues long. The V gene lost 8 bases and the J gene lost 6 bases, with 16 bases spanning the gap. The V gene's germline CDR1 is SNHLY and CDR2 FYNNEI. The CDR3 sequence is CASPRRQEDGYTF. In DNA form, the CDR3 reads TGTGCCAGCCCGAGAAGACAGGAGGATGGCTACACCTTC.

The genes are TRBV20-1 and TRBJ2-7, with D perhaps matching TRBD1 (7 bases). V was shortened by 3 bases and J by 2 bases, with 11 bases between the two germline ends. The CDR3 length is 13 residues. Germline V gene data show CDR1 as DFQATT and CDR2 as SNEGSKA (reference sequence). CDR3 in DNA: TGCAGTGCTAGGGCAGGGGGGCCCTACGAGCAGTACTTC. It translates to CSARAGGPYEQYF.

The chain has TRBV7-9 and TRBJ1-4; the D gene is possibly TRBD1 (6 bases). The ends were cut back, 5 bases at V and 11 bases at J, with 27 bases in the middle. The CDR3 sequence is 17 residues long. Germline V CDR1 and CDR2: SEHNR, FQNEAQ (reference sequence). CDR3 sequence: CASSNAVEGGARRKLFF. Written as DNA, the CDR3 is TGTGCCAGCAGCAACGCGGTTGAGGGGGGCGCTCGGCGTAAACTGTTTTTT.

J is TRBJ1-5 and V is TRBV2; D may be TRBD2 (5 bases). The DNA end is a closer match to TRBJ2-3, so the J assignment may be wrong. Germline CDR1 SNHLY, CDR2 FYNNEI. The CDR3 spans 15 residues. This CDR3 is CASSVWETRTDTQYF. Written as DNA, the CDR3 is TGTGCCAGCAGTGTATGGGAGACCCGCACAGATACGCAGTATTTT.

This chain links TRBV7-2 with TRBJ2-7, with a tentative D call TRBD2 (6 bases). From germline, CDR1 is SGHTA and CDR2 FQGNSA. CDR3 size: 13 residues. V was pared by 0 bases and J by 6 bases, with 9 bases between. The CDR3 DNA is TGTGCCAGCAGCTTAGCGACGGGAGTCGAGCAGTACTTC. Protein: CASSLATGVEQYF.

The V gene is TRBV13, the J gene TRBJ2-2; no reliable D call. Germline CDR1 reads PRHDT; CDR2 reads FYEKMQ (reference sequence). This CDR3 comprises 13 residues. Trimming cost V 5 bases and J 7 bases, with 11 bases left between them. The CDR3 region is CASSSPGVGELFF. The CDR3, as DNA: TGTGCCAGCAGCAGCCCGGGTGTCGGGGAGCTGTTTTTT.

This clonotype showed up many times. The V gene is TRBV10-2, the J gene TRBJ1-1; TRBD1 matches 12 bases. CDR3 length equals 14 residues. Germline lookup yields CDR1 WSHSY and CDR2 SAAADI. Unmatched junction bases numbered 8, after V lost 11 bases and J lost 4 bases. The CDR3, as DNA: TGCGCCTCCCGGGACAGGGGGCTGGGCACTGAAGCTTTCTTT. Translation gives CASRDRGLGTEAFF.

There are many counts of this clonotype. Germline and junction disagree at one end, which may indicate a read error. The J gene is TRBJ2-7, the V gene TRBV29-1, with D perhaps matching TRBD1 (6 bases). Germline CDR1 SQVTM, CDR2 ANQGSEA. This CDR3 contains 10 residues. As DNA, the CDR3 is TGCAGCGTTGGGGATCAGGGGCGGTGGTTT. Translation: CSVGDQGRWF.

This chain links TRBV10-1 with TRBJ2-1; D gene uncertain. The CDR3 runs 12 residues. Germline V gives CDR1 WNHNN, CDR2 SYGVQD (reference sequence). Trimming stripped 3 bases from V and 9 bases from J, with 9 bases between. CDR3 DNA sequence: TGCGCCAGCAGTGAAAGCAGTGCTGAGCAGTTCTTC. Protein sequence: CASSESSAEQFF.